What follows are 12 T cell receptor beta chains derived from one specimen sequenced in a study of T-cell memory formation after mild COVID-19. In TCRdb, the 5' RACE reads were re-called with MiXCR into one record per CDR3 protein. The table includes hundreds of thousands of distinct CDR3 sequences, just over 20% detected once. Sequenced input: PBMCs or a T cell subset sorted from them (not recorded which). These receptor sequences come from an adult woman who had mild COVID-19 (a few samples of this study predate the infection). Cell type and time point are not known.

This clonotype occurred a few times. The chain has TRBV5-5 and TRBJ2-5, with D tentatively TRBD1 (5 bases). V lost 1 base to trimming and J lost 3 bases, with 10 bases between them. CDR3 length: 14 residues. The germline V gene has CDR1 SGHKS and CDR2 YYEKEE (reference sequence). Written as DNA, the CDR3 is TGTGCCAGCAGCTTGACAGGTTTGGAAGAGACCCAGTACTTC. It yields the protein CASSLTGLEETQYF.

V and J are TRBV9 and TRBJ2-1, with D perhaps TRBD1 (5 bases). CDR1 and CDR2 from the germline V gene are SGDLS and YYNGEE. V gave up 0 bases and J gave up 2 bases, with 9 bases separating them. The CDR3 length is 15 residues. CDR3 protein: CASSVAGIAYNEQFF. In DNA, the CDR3 is TGTGCCAGCAGCGTAGCAGGGATCGCCTACAATGAGCAGTTCTTC.

There are a few counts of this clonotype. This chain connects TRBV4-1 to TRBJ2-7, with 9 bases identical to TRBD1. Germline trimming cut 5 bases from V and 7 bases from J; bases unmatched to any gene: 12. CDR3 length equals 15 residues. CDR1 is MGHRA, CDR2 YSYEKL, per germline. The CDR3 loop is CASSSQGGQGQEQYF. CDR3 nucleotide sequence: TGCGCCAGCAGCTCACAAGGGGGACAGGGTCAAGAGCAGTACTTC.

The CDR3 protein is CASSLGDWQPQHF. CDR3 nucleotide sequence: TGTGCCAGCAGCTTAGGGGATTGGCAGCCCCAGCATTTT. V usage is TRBV7-9 and J usage is TRBJ1-5; D is unresolved. From germline, CDR1 is SEHNR and CDR2 FQNEAQ (reference sequence). The CDR3 loop spans 13 amino acids. V was pared by 1 base and J by 7 bases, with 8 bases between.

V usage is TRBV7-9 and J usage is TRBJ2-3; 16 bases line up with TRBD2. The V gene's germline CDR1 is SEHNR and CDR2 FQNEAQ (reference sequence). The CDR3 spans 21 residues. V shed 1 base and J 5 bases; nucleotides not matched to a gene: 15. The CDR3 region is CASSLGLRGTSGRAWGDTQYF. The DNA for the CDR3 is TGTGCCAGCAGCTTAGGCCTCCGGGGGACTAGCGGGAGGGCCTGGGGAGATACGCAGTATTTT.

This clonotype has only a few counts. The chain has TRBV7-9 and TRBJ2-7, with TRBD2 as a possible D gene (6 bases). CDR1 and CDR2 from the germline V gene are SEHNR and FQNEAQ (reference sequence). Trimming stripped 1 base from V and 0 bases from J, with 16 bases between. The length of the CDR3 is 17 residues. CDR3 DNA sequence: TGTGCCAGCAGCTTAGACTCCATCGCCGGGAGCTCCTACGAGCAGTACTTC. Its translation: CASSLDSIAGSSYEQYF.

This clonotype has at least ten counts. For the CDR3, the DNA is TGTGCCATCGGACGGGAGCTGGATTACGAGCAGTACTTC. Translation: CAIGRELDYEQYF. This rearrangement joins TRBV10-3 to TRBJ2-7; tentatively, D is TRBD2 (6 bases). CDR3 length: 13 residues. Trimming removed 8 bases from V and 4 bases from J, with 15 bases in between. Per germline, CDR1 ENHRY and CDR2 SYGVKD.

This chain joins TRBV6-5 and TRBJ1-5; D uncertain. Trimming cost V 4 bases and J 7 bases, with 14 bases left between them. The CDR3 is 14 residues long. Germline CDR1 is MNHEY and CDR2 is SVGAGI. CDR3 DNA: TGTGCCAGCAGTTCGTTTCAGGCCGTACAGCCCCAGCATTTT. Translation gives CASSSFQAVQPQHF.

The chain uses TRBV5-1 and TRBJ2-3; tentative D call: TRBD1 (6 bases). The V gene lost 3 bases and the J gene lost 0 bases, with 14 bases spanning the gap. The CDR3 is 16 residues long. Germline assignment: CDR1 SGHRS and CDR2 YFSETQ. Here the CDR3 DNA reads TGCGCCAGCAGCTCTCACGGGACAACCAGCACAGATACGCAGTATTTT. Translation gives CASSSHGTTSTDTQYF.

This clonotype was detected only a few times. The genes are TRBV7-6 and TRBJ2-1; D possibly uses TRBD1 or TRBD2 (6 bases each). The CDR3 totals 14 residues. V lost 0 bases and J 5 bases, leaving 8 bases between the germline ends. CDR1 SGHVS and CDR2 FNYEAQ come from the germline V gene. CDR3: CASSLARDNNEQFF. As DNA, the CDR3 is TGTGCCAGCAGCTTAGCGCGGGACAACAATGAGCAGTTCTTC. Drawing the rest from reference TRBV7-6 and TRBJ2-1, the complete variable domain is GAGVSQSPRYKVTKRGQDVALRCDPISGHVSLYWYRQALGQGPEFLTYFNYEAQQDKSGLPNDRFSAERPEGSISTLTIQRTEQRDSAMYRCASSLARDNNEQFFGPGTRLTVL.

This clonotype came up a few times. CDR3: CSARGGQGGEQYF. The CDR3 region has the DNA TGCAGTGCTAGAGGAGGACAGGGTGGCGAGCAGTACTTC. The genes are TRBV20-1 and TRBJ2-7, with 8 bases identical to TRBD1. V shed 1 base, J shed 6 bases, and the junction held 5 bases outside the gene matches. The CDR3 is 13 amino acids. CDR1 and CDR2 from the germline V gene are DFQATT and SNEGSKA (reference sequence).

This clonotype has more than one count but fewer than ten. This chain joins TRBV24-1 and TRBJ2-5; D tentatively reads TRBD1 or TRBD2 (5 bases each). CDR1 is KGHDR, CDR2 SFDVKD, per germline. V lost 5 bases, J lost 0 bases, and 9 bases lay in between. The CDR3 covers 14 residues. The CDR3 is CATSVGGNQETQYF. CDR3 DNA: TGTGCCACCAGTGTTGGGGGTAACCAAGAGACCCAGTACTTC.